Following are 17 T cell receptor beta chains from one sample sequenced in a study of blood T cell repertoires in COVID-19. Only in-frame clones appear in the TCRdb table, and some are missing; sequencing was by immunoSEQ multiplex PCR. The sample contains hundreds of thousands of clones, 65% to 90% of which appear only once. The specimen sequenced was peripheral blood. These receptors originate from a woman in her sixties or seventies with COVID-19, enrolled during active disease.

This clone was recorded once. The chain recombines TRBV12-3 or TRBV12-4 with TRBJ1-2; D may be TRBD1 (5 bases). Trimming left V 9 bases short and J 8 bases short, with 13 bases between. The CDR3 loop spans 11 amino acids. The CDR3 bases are TGTGCCAGTAGAGGCAGGGCCGGCTACACCTTC. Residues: CASRGRAGYTF.

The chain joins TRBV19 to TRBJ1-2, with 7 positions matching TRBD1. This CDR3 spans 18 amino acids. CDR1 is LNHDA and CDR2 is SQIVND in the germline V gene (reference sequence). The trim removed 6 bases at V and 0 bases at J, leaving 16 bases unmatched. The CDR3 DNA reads TGTGCCAGTAGCTCTGGACAGGCGGACACTCTAGCTAACTATGGCTACACCTTC. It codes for CASSSGQADTLANYGYTF.

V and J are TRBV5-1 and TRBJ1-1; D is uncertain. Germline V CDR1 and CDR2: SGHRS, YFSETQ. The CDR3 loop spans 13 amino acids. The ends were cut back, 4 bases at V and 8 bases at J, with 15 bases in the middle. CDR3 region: CASSPRESKEAFF. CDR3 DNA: TGCGCCAGCAGCCCCCGGGAGAGCAAGGAAGCTTTCTTT.

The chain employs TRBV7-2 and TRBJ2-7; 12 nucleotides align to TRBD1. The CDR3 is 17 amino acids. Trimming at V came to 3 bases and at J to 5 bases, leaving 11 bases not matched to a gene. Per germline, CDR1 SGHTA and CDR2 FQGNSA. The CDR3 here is CASSFPGQGAYSNEQYF. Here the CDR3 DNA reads TGTGCCAGCAGCTTCCCGGGACAGGGGGCTTATTCGAACGAGCAGTACTTC.

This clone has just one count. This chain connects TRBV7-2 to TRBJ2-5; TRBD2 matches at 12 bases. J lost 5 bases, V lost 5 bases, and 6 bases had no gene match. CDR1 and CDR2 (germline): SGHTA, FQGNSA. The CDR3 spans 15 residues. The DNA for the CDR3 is TGTGCCAGCAGCATCAGACTAGCGGGGGTTGAGACCCAGTACTTC. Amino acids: CASSIRLAGVETQYF.

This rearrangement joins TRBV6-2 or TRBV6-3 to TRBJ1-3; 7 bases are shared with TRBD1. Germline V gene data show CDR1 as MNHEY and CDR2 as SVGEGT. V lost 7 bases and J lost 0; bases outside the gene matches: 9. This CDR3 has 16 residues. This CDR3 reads CASTPTGIYSGNTIYF. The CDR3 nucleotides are TGTGCCAGCACCCCGACAGGGATCTACTCTGGAAACACCATATATTTT.

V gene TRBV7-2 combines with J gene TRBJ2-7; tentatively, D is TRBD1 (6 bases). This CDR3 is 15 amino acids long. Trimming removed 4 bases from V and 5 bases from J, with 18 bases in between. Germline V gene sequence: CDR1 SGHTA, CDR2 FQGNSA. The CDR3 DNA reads TGTGCCAGCAGCTCTCGGACAGACAGGTTCGACGAGCAGTACTTC. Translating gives CASSSRTDRFDEQYF.

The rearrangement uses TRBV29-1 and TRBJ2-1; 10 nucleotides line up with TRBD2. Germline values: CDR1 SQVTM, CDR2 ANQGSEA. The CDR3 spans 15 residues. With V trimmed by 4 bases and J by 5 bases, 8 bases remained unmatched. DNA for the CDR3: TGCAGCGTTGCACTCAATAGCGGGGGGCACAATGAGCAGTTCTTC. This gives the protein CSVALNSGGHNEQFF.

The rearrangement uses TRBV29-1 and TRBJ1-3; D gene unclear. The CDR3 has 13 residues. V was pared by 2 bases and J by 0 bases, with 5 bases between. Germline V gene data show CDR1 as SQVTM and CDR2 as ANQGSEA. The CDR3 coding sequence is TGCAGCGTTGAAACATACTCTGGAAACACCATATATTTT. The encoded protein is CSVETYSGNTIYF. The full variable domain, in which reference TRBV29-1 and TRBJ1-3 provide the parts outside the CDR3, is SAVISQKPSRDICQRGTSLTIQCQVDSQVTMMFWYRQQPGQSLTLIATANQGSEATYESGFVIDKFPISRPNLTFSTLTVSNMSPEDSSIYLCSVETYSGNTIYFGEGSWLTVV.

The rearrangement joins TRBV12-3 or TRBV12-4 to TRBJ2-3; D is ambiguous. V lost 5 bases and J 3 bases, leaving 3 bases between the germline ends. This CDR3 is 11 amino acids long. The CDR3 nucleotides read TGTGCCAGCAGTCAAACAGATACGCAGTATTTT. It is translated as CASSQTDTQYF.

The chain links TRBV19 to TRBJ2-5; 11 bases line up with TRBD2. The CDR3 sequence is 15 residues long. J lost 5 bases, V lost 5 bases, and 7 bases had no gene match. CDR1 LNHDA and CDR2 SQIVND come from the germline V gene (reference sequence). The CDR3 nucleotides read TGTGCCAGTAGTTCCCGACTAGCGGGGACCGAGACCCAGTACTTC. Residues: CASSSRLAGTETQYF.

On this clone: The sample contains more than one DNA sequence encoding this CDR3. CDR3: CASSSPRDSYEQYF. The CDR3 region has the DNA TGTGCCAGCAGCTCCCCCAGGGATTCTTACGAGCAGTACTTC. The gene calls are TRBV7-9 and TRBJ2-7; tentatively, D is TRBD1 (5 bases). V lost 4 bases, J lost 4 bases, and 14 bases lay in between. The germline V gene has CDR1 SEHNR and CDR2 FQNEAQ (reference sequence). The CDR3 covers 14 residues.

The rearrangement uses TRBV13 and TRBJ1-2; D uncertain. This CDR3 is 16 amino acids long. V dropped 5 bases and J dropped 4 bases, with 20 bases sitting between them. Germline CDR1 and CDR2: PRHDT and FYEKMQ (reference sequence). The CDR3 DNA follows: TGTGCCAGCAGCCCCGGAGAGGGCCGCCCCCTCTATGGCTACACCTTC. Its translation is CASSPGEGRPLYGYTF.

CDR3 region: CASSGFQRGPGGDTQYF. The DNA of the CDR3 is TGTGCCAGCAGTGGCTTTCAGCGGGGGCCCGGAGGAGATACGCAGTATTTT. The rearrangement joins TRBV6-1 to TRBJ2-3; 8 nucleotides agree with TRBD2. Germline-derived CDR1 and CDR2 are MNHNS and SASEGT. The CDR3 loop spans 17 amino acids. V dropped 4 bases and J dropped 5; count of bases not matched to a gene: 14.

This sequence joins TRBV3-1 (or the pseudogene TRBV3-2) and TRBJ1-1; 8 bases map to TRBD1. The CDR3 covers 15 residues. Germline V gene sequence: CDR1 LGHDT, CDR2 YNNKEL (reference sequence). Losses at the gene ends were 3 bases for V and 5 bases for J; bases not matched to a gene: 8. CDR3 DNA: TGTGCCAGCAGCCACGGGCAGGGGGCTGGGACTGAAGCTTTCTTT. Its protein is CASSHGQGAGTEAFF.

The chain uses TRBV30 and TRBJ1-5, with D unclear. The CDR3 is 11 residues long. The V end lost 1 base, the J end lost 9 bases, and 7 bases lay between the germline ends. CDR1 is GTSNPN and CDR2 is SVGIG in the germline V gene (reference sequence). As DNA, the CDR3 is TGTGCCTGGAGTGGCTCAGGGCCCCAGCATTTT. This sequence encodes CAWSGSGPQHF.

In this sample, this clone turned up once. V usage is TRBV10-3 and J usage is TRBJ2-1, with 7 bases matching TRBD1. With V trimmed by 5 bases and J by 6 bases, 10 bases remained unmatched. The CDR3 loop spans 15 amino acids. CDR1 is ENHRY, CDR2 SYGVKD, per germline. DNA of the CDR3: TGTGCCATCAGTCCGGGACAGCAAAGGGGCAATGAGCAGTTCTTC. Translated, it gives CAISPGQQRGNEQFF.